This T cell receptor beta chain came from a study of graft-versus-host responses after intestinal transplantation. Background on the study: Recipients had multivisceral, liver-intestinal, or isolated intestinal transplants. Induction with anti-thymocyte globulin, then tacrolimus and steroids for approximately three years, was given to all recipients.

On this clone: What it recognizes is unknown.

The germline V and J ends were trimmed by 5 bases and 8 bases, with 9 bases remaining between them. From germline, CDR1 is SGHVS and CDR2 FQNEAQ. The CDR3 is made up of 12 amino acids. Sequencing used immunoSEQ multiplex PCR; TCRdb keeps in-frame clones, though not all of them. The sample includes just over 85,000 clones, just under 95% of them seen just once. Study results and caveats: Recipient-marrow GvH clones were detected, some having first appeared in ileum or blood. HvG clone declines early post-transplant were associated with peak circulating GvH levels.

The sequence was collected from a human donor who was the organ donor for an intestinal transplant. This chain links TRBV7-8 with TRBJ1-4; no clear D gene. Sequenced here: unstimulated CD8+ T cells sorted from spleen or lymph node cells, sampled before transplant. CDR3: CASSPPGEKLFF. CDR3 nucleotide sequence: TGTGCCAGCAGCCCACCCGGGGAAAAACTGTTTTTT.